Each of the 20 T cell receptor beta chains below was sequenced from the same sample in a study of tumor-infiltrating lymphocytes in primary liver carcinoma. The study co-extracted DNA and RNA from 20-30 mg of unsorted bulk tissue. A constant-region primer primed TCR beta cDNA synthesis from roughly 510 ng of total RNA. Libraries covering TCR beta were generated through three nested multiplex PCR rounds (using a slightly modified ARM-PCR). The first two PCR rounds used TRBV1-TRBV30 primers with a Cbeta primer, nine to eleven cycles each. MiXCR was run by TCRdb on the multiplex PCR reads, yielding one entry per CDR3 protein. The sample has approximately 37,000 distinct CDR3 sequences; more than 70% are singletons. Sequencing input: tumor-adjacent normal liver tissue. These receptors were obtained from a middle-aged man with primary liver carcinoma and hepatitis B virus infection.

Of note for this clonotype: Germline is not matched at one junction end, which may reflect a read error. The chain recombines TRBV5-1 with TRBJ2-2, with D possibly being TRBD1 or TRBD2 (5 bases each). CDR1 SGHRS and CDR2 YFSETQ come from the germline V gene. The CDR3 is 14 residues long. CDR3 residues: CADSLERNTGELFF. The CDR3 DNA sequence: TGCGCCGACAGCTTGGAACGGAACACCGGGGAGCTATTTTTT.

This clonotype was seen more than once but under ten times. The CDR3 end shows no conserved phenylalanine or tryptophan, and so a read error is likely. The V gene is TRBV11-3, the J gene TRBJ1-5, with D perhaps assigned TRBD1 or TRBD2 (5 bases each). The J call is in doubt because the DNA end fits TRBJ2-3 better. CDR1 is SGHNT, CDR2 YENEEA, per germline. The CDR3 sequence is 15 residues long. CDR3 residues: CASSLDLGVAQPQYL. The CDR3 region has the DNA TGTGCCAGCAGCTTAGATCTGGGGGTGGCTCAACCCCAGTATCTT.

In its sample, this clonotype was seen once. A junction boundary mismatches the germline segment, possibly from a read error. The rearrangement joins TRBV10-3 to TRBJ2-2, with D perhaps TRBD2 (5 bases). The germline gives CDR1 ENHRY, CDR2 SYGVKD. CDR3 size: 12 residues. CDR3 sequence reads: CAISETTWELFF. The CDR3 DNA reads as TGTGCCATCAGTGAGACTACCTGGGAGCTGTTTTTC.

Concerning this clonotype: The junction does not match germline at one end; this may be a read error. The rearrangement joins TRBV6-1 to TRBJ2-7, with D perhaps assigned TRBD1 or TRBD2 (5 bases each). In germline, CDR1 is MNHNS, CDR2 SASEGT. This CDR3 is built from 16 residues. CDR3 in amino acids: CASSETYGDGSFEQYF. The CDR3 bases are TGTGCCAGCAGTGAAACGTACGGGGACGGAAGCTTCGAGCAATACTTC.

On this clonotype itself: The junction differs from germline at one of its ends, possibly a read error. Here the CDR3 reads CAKPVRRPLQETRYF. CDR3 in DNA: TGCGCCAAACCCGTGAGACGCCCGCTCCAAGAGACCCGGTACTTC. This chain uses TRBV6-5 with TRBJ2-5; D gene uncertain. In germline, CDR1 is MNHEY, CDR2 SVGAGI. The CDR3 sequence is 15 residues long.

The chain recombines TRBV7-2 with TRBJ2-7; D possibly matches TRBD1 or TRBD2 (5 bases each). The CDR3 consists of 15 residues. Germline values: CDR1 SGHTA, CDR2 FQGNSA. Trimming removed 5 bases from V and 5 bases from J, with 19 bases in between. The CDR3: CASSAPTGTVHEQYF. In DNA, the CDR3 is TGTGCCAGCAGCGCCCCGACCGGGACCGTCCACGAGCAGTACTTC. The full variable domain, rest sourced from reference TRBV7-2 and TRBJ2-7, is GAGVSQSPSNKVTEKGKDVELRCDPISGHTALYWYRQSLGQGLEFLIYFQGNSAPDKSGLPSDRFSAERTGGSVSTLTIQRTQQEDSAVYLCASSAPTGTVHEQYFGPGTRLTVT.

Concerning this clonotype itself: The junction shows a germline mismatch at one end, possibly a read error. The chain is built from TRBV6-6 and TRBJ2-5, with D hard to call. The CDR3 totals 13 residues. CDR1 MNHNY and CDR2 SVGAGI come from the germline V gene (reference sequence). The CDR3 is CASSYEVHEIQYF. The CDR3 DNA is TGTGCCAGCAGTTACGAGGTCCATGAGATCCAGTACTTC.

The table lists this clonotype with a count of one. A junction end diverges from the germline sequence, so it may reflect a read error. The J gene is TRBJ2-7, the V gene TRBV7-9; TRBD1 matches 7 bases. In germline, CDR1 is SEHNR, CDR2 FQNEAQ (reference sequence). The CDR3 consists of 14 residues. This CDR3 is CASNLDMTGLEQYF. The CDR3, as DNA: TGTGCCAGCAACTTAGATATGACAGGGCTCGAGCAGTACTTC.

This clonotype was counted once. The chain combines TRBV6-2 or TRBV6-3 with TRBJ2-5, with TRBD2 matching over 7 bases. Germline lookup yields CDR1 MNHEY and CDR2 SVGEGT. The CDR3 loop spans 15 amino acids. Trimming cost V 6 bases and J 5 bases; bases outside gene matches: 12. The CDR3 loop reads CASSPPTSWNETQYF. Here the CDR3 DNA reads TGTGCCAGCAGCCCCCCGACTAGCTGGAATGAGACCCAGTACTTC.

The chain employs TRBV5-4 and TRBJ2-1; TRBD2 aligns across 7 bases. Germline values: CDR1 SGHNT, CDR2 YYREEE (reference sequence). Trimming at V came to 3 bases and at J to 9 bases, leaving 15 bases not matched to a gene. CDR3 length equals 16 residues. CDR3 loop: CASSSQTNGRTLEQFF. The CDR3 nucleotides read TGTGCCAGCAGCTCCCAAACTAACGGGAGGACTCTTGAGCAGTTCTTC.

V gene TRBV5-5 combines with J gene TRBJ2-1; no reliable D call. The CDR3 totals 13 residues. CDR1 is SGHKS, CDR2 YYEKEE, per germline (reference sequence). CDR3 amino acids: CARSYRTGNEQFF. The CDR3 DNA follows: TGTGCTAGAAGCTACCGAACGGGCAATGAGCAGTTCTTC.

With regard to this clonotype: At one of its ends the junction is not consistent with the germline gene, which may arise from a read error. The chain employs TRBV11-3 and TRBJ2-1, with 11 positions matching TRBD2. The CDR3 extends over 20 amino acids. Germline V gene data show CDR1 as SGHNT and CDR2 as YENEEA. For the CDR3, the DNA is TGTGTCACCAGCATAGGAAAGACTAGCGGGGCCTCACGGTTCGGCAATAAGCAGTTCTTC. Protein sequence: CVTSIGKTSGASRFGNKQFF.

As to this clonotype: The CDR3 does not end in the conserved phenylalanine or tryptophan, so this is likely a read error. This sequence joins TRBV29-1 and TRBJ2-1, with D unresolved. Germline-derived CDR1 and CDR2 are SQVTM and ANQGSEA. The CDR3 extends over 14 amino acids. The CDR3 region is CSLDVAGLYNEQFL. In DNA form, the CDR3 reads TGCAGCCTTGATGTCGCAGGCCTCTACAATGAGCAGTTCTTA.

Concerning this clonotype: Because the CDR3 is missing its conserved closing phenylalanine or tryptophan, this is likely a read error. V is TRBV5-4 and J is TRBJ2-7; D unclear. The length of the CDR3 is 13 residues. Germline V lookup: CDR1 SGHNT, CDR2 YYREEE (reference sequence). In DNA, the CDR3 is TGTGCTAGCAGCTTGGGATCCGGAGCCGAGCAGTACCTC. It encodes CASSLGSGAEQYL.

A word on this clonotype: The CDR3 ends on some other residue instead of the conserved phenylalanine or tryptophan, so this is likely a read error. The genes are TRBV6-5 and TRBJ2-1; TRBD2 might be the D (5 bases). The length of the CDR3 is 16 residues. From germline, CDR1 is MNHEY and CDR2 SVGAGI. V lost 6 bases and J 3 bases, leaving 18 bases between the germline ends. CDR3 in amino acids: CASRSKRAEIYNEQFL. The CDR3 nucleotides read TGTGCCAGCAGATCGAAGCGAGCGGAGATCTACAATGAGCAGTTCCTC.

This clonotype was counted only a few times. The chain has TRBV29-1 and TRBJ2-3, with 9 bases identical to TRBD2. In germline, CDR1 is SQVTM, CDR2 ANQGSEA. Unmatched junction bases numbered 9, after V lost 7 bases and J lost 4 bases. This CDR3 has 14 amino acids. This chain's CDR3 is CSAEGSGSADTQYF. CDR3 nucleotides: TGCAGCGCTGAGGGTAGCGGGAGTGCAGATACGCAGTATTTT.

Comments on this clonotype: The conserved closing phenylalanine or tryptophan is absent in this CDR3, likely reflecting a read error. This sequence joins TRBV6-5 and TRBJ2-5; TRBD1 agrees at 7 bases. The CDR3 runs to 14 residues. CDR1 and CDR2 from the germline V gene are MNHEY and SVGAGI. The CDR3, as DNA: TGTGCCGGCAGCCAACAGGGGTGGGGAGAGACCCAGTACTCC. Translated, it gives CAGSQQGWGETQYS.

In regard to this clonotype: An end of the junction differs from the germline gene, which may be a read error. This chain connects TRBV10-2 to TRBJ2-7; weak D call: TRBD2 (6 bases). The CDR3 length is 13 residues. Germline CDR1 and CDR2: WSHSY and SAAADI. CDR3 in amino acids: CASGGALTYDQHF. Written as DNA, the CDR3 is TGCGCCAGCGGAGGGGCCCTAACCTACGATCAGCACTTC.

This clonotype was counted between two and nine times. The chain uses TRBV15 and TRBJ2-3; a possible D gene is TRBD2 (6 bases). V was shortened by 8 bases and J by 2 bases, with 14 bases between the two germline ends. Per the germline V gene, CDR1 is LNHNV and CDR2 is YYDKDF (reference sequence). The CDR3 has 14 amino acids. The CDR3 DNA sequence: TGTGCCACCCGGCGGGGAGCGGACACAGATACGCAGTATTTT. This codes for CATRRGADTDTQYF. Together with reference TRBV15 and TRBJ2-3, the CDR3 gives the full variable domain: DAMVIQNPRYQVTQFGKPVTLSCSQTLNHNVMYWYQQKSSQAPKLLFHYYDKDFNNEADTPDNFQSRRPNTSFCFLDIRSPGLGDTAMYLCATRRGADTDTQYFGPGTRLTVL.

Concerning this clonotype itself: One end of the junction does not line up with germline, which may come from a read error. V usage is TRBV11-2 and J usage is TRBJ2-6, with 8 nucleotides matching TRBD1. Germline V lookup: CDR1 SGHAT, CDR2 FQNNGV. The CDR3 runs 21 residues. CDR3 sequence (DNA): TGTGCCAGCAGCATGGGGGGAGACAGGGGCATCTCCCTCTCTGGGACCAACGTCCTGGCTTTC. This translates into CASSMGGDRGISLSGTNVLAF.